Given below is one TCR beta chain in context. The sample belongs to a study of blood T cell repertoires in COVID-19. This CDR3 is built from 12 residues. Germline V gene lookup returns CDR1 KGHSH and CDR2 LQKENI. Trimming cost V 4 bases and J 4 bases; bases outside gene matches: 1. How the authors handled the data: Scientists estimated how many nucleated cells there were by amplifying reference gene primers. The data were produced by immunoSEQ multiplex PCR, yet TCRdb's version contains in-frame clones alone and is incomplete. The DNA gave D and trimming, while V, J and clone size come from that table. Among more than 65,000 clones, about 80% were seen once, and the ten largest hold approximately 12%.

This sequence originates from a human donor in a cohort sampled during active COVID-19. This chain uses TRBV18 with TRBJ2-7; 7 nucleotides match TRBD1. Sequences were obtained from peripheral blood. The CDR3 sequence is CASSQDRYEQYF. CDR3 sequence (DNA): TGTGCCAGCTCACAGGACAGGTACGAGCAGTACTTC.